The 8 T cell receptor beta chains below all came from one sample that was sequenced in a study of T-cell memory formation after mild COVID-19. Via MiXCR, TCRdb re-called the 5' RACE reads, giving one row per CDR3 protein. The sample yields around 160,000 distinct CDR3 sequences, 9.5% to 13% seen once. Sequencing was done on a sample of PBMCs or a T cell subset sorted from them (not recorded which). These receptors originate from a man between 18 and 29 years old who had mild COVID-19 (a few samples of this study predate the infection). Cell type and time point are not known.

The J gene is TRBJ1-3, the V gene TRBV20-1; a possible D gene is TRBD1 (5 bases). Germline V CDR1 and CDR2: DFQATT, SNEGSKA (reference sequence). Between the trimmed V and J ends, which lost 6 bases and 4 bases, there was a span of 13 bases. This CDR3 comprises 13 residues. CDR3 in amino acids: CSATWGSGNTIYF. The CDR3, as DNA: TGCAGTGCCACCTGGGGGAGCGGAAACACCATATATTTT.

The chain joins TRBV4-3 to TRBJ2-3, with TRBD2 matching 8 bases. The V segment lost 1 base and the J segment 5 bases; nucleotides outside the gene matches: 8. The germline CDR1 and CDR2 sequences are LGHNA and YSLEER. The CDR3 is made up of 16 amino acids. In DNA, the CDR3 is TGCGCCAGCAGCCAAGTAGGCGGGGGGCCGGGAGATACGCAGTATTTT. Protein: CASSQVGGGPGDTQYF.

In this sample, this clonotype turned up many times. The chain couples TRBV12-3 or TRBV12-4 to TRBJ2-3, with D perhaps TRBD1 or TRBD2 (6 bases each). This CDR3 region has 15 residues. V was trimmed by 7 bases and J by 2 bases, leaving 16 bases between them. CDR3 DNA: TGTGCCAGCACTCCTCCGGGGGCGGACACAGATACGCAGTATTTT. Encoded protein: CASTPPGADTDTQYF.

This clonotype was observed a few times. V is TRBV20-1 and J is TRBJ1-6; no clear D gene. The CDR3 runs to 15 residues. Trimming took 2 bases from V and 0 from J, leaving 8 bases between them. Germline V lookup: CDR1 DFQATT, CDR2 SNEGSKA (reference sequence). DNA of the CDR3: TGCAGTGCTAGACCTGCAGGCTCCTATAATTCACCCCTCCACTTT. Residues: CSARPAGSYNSPLHF.

This chain's CDR3 is CASSAWDRGNQPQHF. For the CDR3, the DNA is TGTGCCAGCAGCGCTTGGGACAGGGGCAATCAGCCCCAGCATTTT. The chain employs TRBV2 and TRBJ1-5; TRBD1 matches 9 bases. Germline V CDR1 and CDR2: SNHLY, FYNNEI. The CDR3 has 15 amino acids. V lost 6 bases to trimming and J lost 2 bases; unmatched junction nucleotides: 5.

V usage is TRBV5-6 and J usage is TRBJ2-5, with 8 bases identical to TRBD2. The CDR3 has 13 residues. With 3 bases clipped from V and 6 bases from J, the junction kept 4 bases outside the gene matches. Germline CDR1 is SGHDT and CDR2 is YYEEEE. In nucleotides, the CDR3 is TGTGCCAGCAGCTCCGGGGGGGGAAAGACCCAGTACTTC. Translating it yields CASSSGGGKTQYF.

This chain connects TRBV6-2 or TRBV6-3 to TRBJ1-5; no reliable D call. In germline, CDR1 is MNHEY, CDR2 SVGEGT. Trimming stripped 0 bases from V and 4 bases from J, with 10 bases between. The CDR3 loop spans 15 amino acids. CDR3 bases: TGTGCCAGCAGTTACTCGATCTACGCTAATCAGCCCCAGCATTTT. It yields the protein CASSYSIYANQPQHF.

The sample holds many counts of this clonotype. V and J are TRBV5-1 and TRBJ1-2; D remains ambiguous. Between the trimmed V and J ends, which lost 7 bases and 0 bases, there was a span of 13 bases. The CDR3 consists of 14 residues. CDR1 and CDR2 from the germline V gene are SGHRS and YFSETQ. CDR3 sequence: CASRGTATNYGYTF. The CDR3 DNA follows: TGCGCCAGCCGGGGAACCGCGACTAACTATGGCTACACCTTC.